The sequence of this T cell receptor (beta chain) was determined in a study of CD8+CD57+ T cells in acquired aplastic anemia. As for the study in general: Sorted CD4+ and CD8+ cells yielded DNA averaging around 3.5 ug.

The CDR3 covers 14 residues. Germline-derived CDR1 and CDR2 are KGHDR and SFDVKD. Trimming removed 5 bases from V and 11 bases from J, with 20 bases in between. With regard to this clonotype: Its specificity is unknown.

Profiling of TCR beta VDJ combinations and CDR3 sequences used genomic DNA as template. TCRdb re-analysed the reads in MiXCR, keeping a single row per CDR3 protein. The sample holds about 400,000 distinct CDR3 sequences, under 80% seen once. Study-level findings and limits: Both patients and controls carried the same twenty-nine CD8+ CDR3 sequences.

Sequencing was carried out using sorted CD4+, CD8+, or CD8+CD57+ T cells (not recorded which) from PBMCs. The source is a human donor in good health, serving as a control. The rearrangement joins TRBV24-1 to TRBJ1-2, with D tentatively TRBD1 (5 bases). CDR3 protein: CATSGAGVNYEYTF. The CDR3 coding sequence is TGTGCCACCAGTGGCGCGGGGGTAAACTATGAGTACACCTTC.